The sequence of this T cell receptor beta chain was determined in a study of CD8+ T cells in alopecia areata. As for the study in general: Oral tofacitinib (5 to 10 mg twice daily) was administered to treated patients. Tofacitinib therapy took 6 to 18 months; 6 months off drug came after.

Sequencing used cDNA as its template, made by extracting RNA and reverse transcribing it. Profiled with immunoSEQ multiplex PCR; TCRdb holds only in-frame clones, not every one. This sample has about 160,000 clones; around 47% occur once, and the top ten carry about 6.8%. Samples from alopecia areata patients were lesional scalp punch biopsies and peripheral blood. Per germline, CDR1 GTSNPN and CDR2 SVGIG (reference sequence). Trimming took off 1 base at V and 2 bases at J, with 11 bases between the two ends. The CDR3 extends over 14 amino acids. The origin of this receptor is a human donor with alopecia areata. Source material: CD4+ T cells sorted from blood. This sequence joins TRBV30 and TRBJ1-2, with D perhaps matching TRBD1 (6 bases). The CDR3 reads CAWSGTDRNYGYTF. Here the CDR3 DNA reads TGTGCCTGGAGTGGGACAGACCGAAACTATGGCTACACCTTC.